Each of the 24 T cell receptor beta chains below was sequenced from the same sample in a study of CD8+ T cells in alopecia areata. Treatment: oral pan-JAK inhibitor, 5-10 mg twice daily. Sequencing relied on a cDNA template that was reverse transcribed from extracted RNA. TCRdb's copy holds only in-frame clones and misses some; the assay was immunoSEQ multiplex PCR. The data show some 200,000 clones, roughly 62% seen once. The input for sequencing was CD8+ T cells sorted from blood, taken at week 24, from a patient treated with tofacitinib. The receptors were gathered from a human donor with alopecia areata.

V gene TRBV27 combines with J gene TRBJ2-3; D might be TRBD1 (5 bases). The CDR3 contains 15 residues. The germline V and J ends were trimmed by 0 bases and 1 base, with 8 bases remaining between them. The germline gives CDR1 MNHEY, CDR2 SMNVEV (reference sequence). The CDR3 loop reads CASSLSKGRTDTQYF. As DNA, the CDR3 is TGTGCCAGCAGTTTATCTAAGGGGCGCACAGATACGCAGTATTTT.

The rearrangement uses TRBV10-3 and TRBJ1-4; unclear D gene. CDR3 size: 16 residues. CDR1 is ENHRY, CDR2 SYGVKD, per germline. The germline V and J ends were trimmed by 0 bases and 0 bases, with 8 bases remaining between them. CDR3 in DNA: TGTGCCATCAGTGAGTCGGCGGAAGCAACTAATGAAAAACTGTTTTTT. Protein product: CAISESAEATNEKLFF.

The chain recombines TRBV29-1 with TRBJ2-1, with TRBD2 identical over 8 bases. The junction had 7 bases not matched to a gene; V was cut back by 2 bases and J by 4 bases. The CDR3 spans 15 residues. Germline V lookup: CDR1 SQVTM, CDR2 ANQGSEA. This CDR3 is CSVEPTAGEYNEQFF. The CDR3 DNA follows: TGCAGCGTTGAACCCACAGCGGGGGAATACAATGAGCAGTTCTTC.

In regard to this clone: Its ends do not fully match the called genes, so a read error is possible. V gene TRBV19 combines with J gene TRBJ2-4, with D possibly TRBD1 on 6 matching bases. The CDR3 contains 11 residues. From germline, CDR1 is LNHDA and CDR2 SQIVND (reference sequence). The CDR3 nucleotides are TGTGCCAGTAGTACCCGGGACAAGCCCATCTTC. Translated: CASSTRDKPIF.

The table lists this clone with a few counts. This chain joins TRBV29-1 and TRBJ1-1; D perhaps matches TRBD1 (5 bases). CDR3 size: 13 residues. Trimming pared 3 bases from V and 3 bases from J, leaving 11 bases between. CDR1 is SQVTM and CDR2 is ANQGSEA in the germline V gene. This chain's CDR3 is CSVDGWGDTEAFF. CDR3 in DNA: TGCAGCGTTGATGGTTGGGGCGACACTGAAGCTTTCTTT.

The chain employs TRBV11-2 and TRBJ2-5; 11 nucleotides match TRBD2. V gave up 5 bases and J gave up 4 bases; unmatched junction bases: 6. Germline V CDR1 and CDR2: SGHAT, FQNNGV. The CDR3 covers 15 residues. CDR3 region: CASSAILAGGETQYF. CDR3 DNA: TGTGCCAGCAGCGCCATTCTAGCGGGGGGAGAGACCCAGTACTTC. The variable domain in full, with the rest retrieved from reference TRBV11-2 and TRBJ2-5, is EAGVAQSPRYKIIEKRQSVAFWCNPISGHATLYWYQQILGQGPKLLIQFQNNGVVDDSQLPKDRFSAERLKGVDSTLKIQPAKLEDSAVYLCASSAILAGGETQYFGPGTRLLVL.

Only a few counts were recorded for this clone. The chain has TRBV12-5 and TRBJ1-4, with D uncertain. In germline, CDR1 is LGHNT, CDR2 FRNRAP. This CDR3 contains 13 residues. V was cut by 8 bases and J by 5 bases, with 12 bases left in between. The CDR3 nucleotides are TGTGCTAGTCTCCCGGGCGAAAATGAAAAACTGTTTTTT. Translation gives CASLPGENEKLFF.

This clone was detected only once. The chain joins TRBV30 to TRBJ1-1, with D hard to call. The CDR3 consists of 15 residues. V was clipped by 0 bases and J by 5 bases, with 16 bases between them. Germline CDR1 GTSNPN, CDR2 SVGIG (reference sequence). The CDR3 bases are TGTGCCTGGAGTGTACTGGTAGGGCCGGGAACTGAAGCTTTCTTT. It specifies CAWSVLVGPGTEAFF.

This clone was picked up a small number of times. The chain employs TRBV21-1 and TRBJ2-4; TRBD2, the table's D call, was not compared with the DNA. TRBV21-1 corresponds to a pseudogene. This CDR3 comprises 15 residues. CDR3 bases: TGTGCCAGCAGCAAAGGCGGGGATGGGTTTTACATTCAGTACTTC. Residues: CASSKGGDGFYIQYF.

This clone showed up just a few times. This rearrangement joins TRBV29-1 to TRBJ2-1, with TRBD1 identical over 7 bases. This CDR3 region has 16 residues. J gave up 2 bases and V 5 bases, and 12 bases lay outside the gene matches. Looked up from germline, CDR1 is SQVTM and CDR2 is ANQGSEA. The CDR3 region has the DNA TGCAGCGTTCCTACCCGAGGGGGCAGCGCCTACAATGAGCAGTTCTTC. This sequence encodes CSVPTRGGSAYNEQFF.

This clone has more than one count but fewer than ten. V gene TRBV25-1 combines with J gene TRBJ1-2; 8 bases map to TRBD1. CDR3 size: 18 residues. Germline lookup yields CDR1 MGHDK and CDR2 SYGVNS. V trimming: 4 bases; J trimming: 1 base; junction bases outside the gene matches: 14. In nucleotides, the CDR3 is TGTGCCAGCAGTGTTGATCCGGGACAGGACCCTTTTAACTATGGCTACACCTTC. Its translation is CASSVDPGQDPFNYGYTF.

The rearrangement uses TRBV11-2 and TRBJ2-4, with D perhaps matching TRBD1 or TRBD2 (7 bases each). Germline V gene lookup returns CDR1 SGHAT and CDR2 FQNNGV. CDR3 length: 18 residues. Trimming pared 5 bases from V and 3 bases from J, leaving 23 bases between. The DNA of the CDR3 is TGTGCCAGCAGCCCCCAAGGGGGCAGAAGGGGGGGCAAAAACATTCAGTACTTC. Its protein product is CASSPQGGRRGGKNIQYF.

This clone was seen only once. The V and J genes are TRBV29-1 and TRBJ1-4, with D unclear. CDR1 and CDR2 from the germline V gene are SQVTM and ANQGSEA. The CDR3 loop spans 13 amino acids. V shed 8 bases and J shed 7 bases, with 17 bases lying between them. For the CDR3, the DNA is TGCAGCATACGGACCAAACGAGGTGAAAAACTGTTTTTT. It yields the protein CSIRTKRGEKLFF.

The V gene is TRBV30, the J gene TRBJ2-2, with D hard to call. Trimming stripped 1 base from V and 4 bases from J, with 7 bases between. The CDR3 extends over 13 amino acids. Germline loops: CDR1 GTSNPN, CDR2 SVGIG (reference sequence). CDR3 loop: CAWSGLTTGELFF. The CDR3 nucleotides are TGTGCCTGGAGTGGGCTGACCACCGGGGAGCTGTTTTTT.

The count of this clone is one. The J gene is TRBJ1-6, the V gene TRBV4-2; no firm D call. The CDR3 loop spans 14 amino acids. The V end was cut by 1 base, the J end by 11 bases, with 12 bases between. Germline CDR1 is LGHNA and CDR2 is YNFKEQ. CDR3 sequence: CASSQVEEAPPLHF. The CDR3 nucleotides read TGTGCCAGCAGCCAAGTGGAGGAGGCACCACCCCTCCACTTT.

The J gene is TRBJ2-5, the V gene TRBV29-1, with TRBD1 matching 10 bases. J gave up 2 bases and V 1 base, and 7 bases lay outside the gene matches. The CDR3 is 16 amino acids. Germline values: CDR1 SQVTM, CDR2 ANQGSEA. The CDR3, as DNA: TGCAGCGTTGAAGCGCATGGGACAGGGGTTCAAGAGACCCAGTACTTC. Its protein product is CSVEAHGTGVQETQYF.

This clone has only a few counts. The V gene is TRBV19, the J gene TRBJ2-1, with D possibly being TRBD2 (5 bases). Trimming removed 3 bases from V and 2 bases from J, with 11 bases in between. The CDR3 sequence is 15 residues long. Germline V lookup: CDR1 LNHDA, CDR2 SQIVND (reference sequence). The CDR3 region has the DNA TGTGCCAGTAGTATCATCTGGGAGACCTACAATGAGCAGTTCTTC. Amino acid sequence: CASSIIWETYNEQFF.

The V call is TRBV7-8, the J call TRBJ2-5, with D uncertain. CDR1 is SGHVS and CDR2 is FQNEAQ in the germline V gene. V dropped 1 base and J dropped 5 bases, with 11 bases sitting between them. The CDR3 is 14 residues long. This chain's CDR3 is CASSLGVYEETQYF. CDR3 nucleotide sequence: TGTGCCAGCAGCTTAGGGGTTTACGAGGAGACCCAGTACTTC.

CDR3 sequence: CASSSRETRGNYFSYEQYF. CDR3 nucleotide sequence: TGTGCCAGCAGCTCCAGGGAGACAAGGGGAAACTATTTTTCCTACGAGCAGTACTTC. This chain links TRBV11-1 with TRBJ2-7, with D tentatively TRBD1 or TRBD2 (5 bases each). V was cut by 4 bases and J by 1 base, with 26 bases left in between. This CDR3 has 19 residues. CDR1 is SGHAT, CDR2 FQDESV, per germline (reference sequence).

The V and J genes are TRBV29-1 and TRBJ2-7; 7 positions match TRBD1. Trimming took 3 bases from V and 6 from J; bases not matched to a gene: 8. The CDR3 loop spans 13 amino acids. Germline V gene data show CDR1 as SQVTM and CDR2 as ANQGSEA. As DNA, the CDR3 is TGCAGCGTTGATTGGGACAGAGGAGGCGAGCAGTACTTC. It translates to CSVDWDRGGEQYF.

This clone was seen more than once but under ten times. V gene TRBV7-9 combines with J gene TRBJ1-6; D remains unclear. With 1 base removed from V and 0 bases from J, the gap between germline ends came to 7 bases. This CDR3 comprises 16 residues. Germline CDR1 is SEHNR and CDR2 is FQNEAQ (reference sequence). Here the CDR3 DNA reads TGTGCCAGCAGCTTAGACGCCAGCTCCTATAATTCACCCCTCCACTTT. Amino acid sequence: CASSLDASSYNSPLHF.

On this clone itself: The sample contains more than one DNA sequence encoding this CDR3. V is TRBV29-1 and J is TRBJ1-3; D not certain. Trimming removed 3 bases from V and 4 bases from J, with 10 bases in between. The CDR3 has 13 residues. Per the germline V gene, CDR1 is SQVTM and CDR2 is ANQGSEA. The chain's CDR3 is CSVDSGSGNTIYF. CDR3 coding DNA: TGCAGCGTTGATTCAGGATCAGGAAACACCATATATTTT.

The chain employs TRBV4-1 and TRBJ2-3; D remains ambiguous. Germline CDR1 and CDR2: MGHRA and YSYEKL. This CDR3 region has 15 residues. Trimming took off 2 bases at V and 5 bases at J, with 14 bases between the two ends. The CDR3 loop reads CASSQQSVGVDTQYF. The CDR3 DNA sequence: TGCGCCAGCAGCCAACAGTCGGTGGGTGTAGATACGCAGTATTTT.

This clone has only one observation. The chain recombines TRBV4-1 with TRBJ2-3; TRBD1 matches 7 bases. CDR3 length: 17 residues. Germline V CDR1 and CDR2: MGHRA, YSYEKL. J lost 6 bases, V lost 0 bases, and 12 bases had no gene match. In nucleotides, the CDR3 is TGCGCCAGCAGCCAAGATGGCCGGGACAGCCTCCGGGATACGCAGTATTTT. Protein sequence: CASSQDGRDSLRDTQYF.